This T cell receptor (beta chain) was recovered during a study of blood T cells in healthy people across ages. It was with a sample-barcoded 5' primer and a J-beta primer mix that a second PCR of about 7 to 12 cycles was run. TCRdb ran MiXCR on the 5' RACE reads and lists one entry per CDR3 protein. Here the sample spans about 970,000 distinct CDR3 sequences, about 53% being singletons. The CDR3 consists of 15 residues. The V end was cut by 4 bases, the J end by 5 bases, with 17 bases between. The authors isolated at least 6 million PBMCs per sample. RNA extraction gave at least 5 micrograms of total RNA per sample.

The chain recombines TRBV12-3 or TRBV12-4 with TRBJ1-1; D possibly corresponds to TRBD1 (6 bases). Sequenced: blood. The source is a woman aged 55-69 years in good health. The CDR3 loop is CASSYRSQGRTEAFF. CDR3 bases: TGTGCCAGCAGTTATCGCAGTCAGGGGAGGACTGAAGCTTTCTTT.